One and the same sample provided the 7 T cell receptor beta chains below, sequenced in a study of cytomegalovirus exposure and HLA in healthy donors. The PCR ran on 60 Vbeta and 13 Jbeta primers. Sequencing used immunoSEQ multiplex PCR; TCRdb keeps in-frame clones, though not all of them. The sample comprises 210,000 or so clones, roughly 83% of which are singletons, and 0.71% rests with the top ten. The specimen sequenced was PBMCs. These receptors were obtained from a boy younger than 10 in good health and CMV-seronegative.

This clone appeared a single time. The CDR3 DNA sequence: TGCAGCGTTGGCCAGGGGGGCCCTCGGGAGCAGTACTTC. Translation gives CSVGQGGPREQYF. The chain couples TRBV29-1 to TRBJ2-7, with D perhaps TRBD1 (7 bases). The CDR3 extends over 13 amino acids. V shed 4 bases and J shed 7 bases, with 17 bases lying between them. CDR1 and CDR2 from the germline V gene are SQVTM and ANQGSEA.

CDR3 coding DNA: TGTGCCAGCAGCTACTCCCGGACGGAGGCCCCCTACGAGCAGTACTTC. The encoded protein is CASSYSRTEAPYEQYF. This sequence joins TRBV7-9 and TRBJ2-7; perhaps TRBD2 as D (5 bases). V was clipped by 4 bases and J by 2 bases, with 18 bases between them. Germline loops: CDR1 SEHNR, CDR2 FQNEAQ (reference sequence). CDR3 length: 16 residues.

V usage is TRBV5-1 and J usage is TRBJ2-3; possible D gene TRBD2, 6 bases. Germline V lookup: CDR1 SGHRS, CDR2 YFSETQ. This CDR3 is built from 13 residues. The ends were cut back, 6 bases at V and 3 bases at J, with 11 bases in the middle. The CDR3 DNA reads TGCGCCAGCACGGGACTTTCAACAGATACGCAGTATTTT. Protein sequence: CASTGLSTDTQYF.

This clone was recorded a few times. The CDR3 sequence is CASSEVGSVPWGGNTEAFF. CDR3 nucleotide sequence: TGTGCCAGCAGTGAAGTCGGTTCTGTACCTTGGGGGGGGAACACTGAAGCTTTCTTT. The chain links TRBV6-1 to TRBJ1-1; TRBD1 is a possible D gene (5 bases). V lost 1 base and J 1 base, leaving 22 bases between the germline ends. This CDR3 has 19 residues. Germline CDR1 is MNHNS and CDR2 is SASEGT.

The sample holds one count of this clone. The chain has TRBV19 and TRBJ1-3, with D maybe TRBD1 (5 bases). The CDR3 has 15 residues. The germline gives CDR1 LNHDA, CDR2 SQIVND (reference sequence). V lost 1 base and J lost 1, with 8 bases in between. CDR3 DNA sequence: TGTGCCAGTAGTATAGGTGGGGCTTCTGGAAACACCATATATTTT. Translated: CASSIGGASGNTIYF. Full variable domain (missing parts from reference TRBV19 and TRBJ1-3): DGGITQSPKYLFRKEGQNVTLSCEQNLNHDAMYWYRQDPGQGLRLIYYSQIVNDFQKGDIAEGYSVSREKKESFPLTVTSAQKNPTAFYLCASSIGGASGNTIYFGEGSWLTVV.

This rearrangement joins TRBV2 to TRBJ1-2, with 7 bases that match TRBD1. The germline V gene encodes CDR1 SNHLY and CDR2 FYNNEI. The CDR3 extends over 13 amino acids. Trimming removed 3 bases from V and 8 bases from J; junction bases left unmatched: 6. CDR3 residues: CASSDRQGGGYTF. CDR3 nucleotide sequence: TGTGCCAGCAGTGATCGACAGGGAGGAGGCTACACCTTC.

The rearrangement links TRBV19 to TRBJ1-5; D call uncertain. Germline V gives CDR1 LNHDA, CDR2 SQIVND (reference sequence). The germline V and J ends were trimmed by 5 bases and 9 bases, with 17 bases remaining between them. This CDR3 has 14 residues. The CDR3 DNA is TGTGCCAGTAGTCCAAGAGGAGGGTTTGGGCCCCAGCATTTT. Its translation is CASSPRGGFGPQHF.